This TCR beta chain was captured in a study of blood T cells in healthy people across ages. Points from the study as a whole: Across samples, TCR beta diversity tracked strongly with naive T cell percentage.

PCR was performed a second time for about 7 to 11 cycles using a sample-barcoded 5' primer and a J-beta primer mix. TCRdb processed the 5' RACE reads anew with MiXCR; each CDR3 protein has one entry. This repertoire shows 1.5 million to 2 million distinct CDR3 sequences, about 30% found once; its top ten account for more than 6%. This clonotype was recorded a few times. Its specificity is unknown. With each sample, at least 5.5 micrograms of total RNA were extracted. The sequenced material came from blood. This sequence originates from a woman in her 30s in good health.

DNA of the CDR3: TGTGCCAGCAGTCCTGCCCCGGGGGGGGCGGGAGCCAAAAACATTCAGTACTTC. Protein product: CASSPAPGGAGAKNIQYF. V and J are TRBV12-3 or TRBV12-4 and TRBJ2-4, with 8 bases aligning to TRBD2. There are 18 residues in the CDR3. The trim removed 5 bases at V and 0 bases at J, leaving 12 bases unmatched.